Included here is one TCR beta chain sequence, with context. What it recognizes is unknown. Produced via immunoSEQ multiplex PCR; TCRdb's table is partial and in-frame only. The table records fewer than 800,000 clones, around 92% of them present only once. The treatment was: 19 received Ad26.COV2.S at low or high dose, single or two shots; roughly five received placebo; per-sample allocation not given. The samples date from day 63 after the first vaccine or placebo injection. Donor was an adult aged 18-55 years in Boston. These data belong to a study of Ad26.COV2.S vaccination and SARS-CoV-2 variants. The CDR3 loop spans 14 amino acids. Trimming shortened V by 5 bases and J by 2 bases, and 9 bases separated the two germline ends. The germline CDR1 and CDR2 sequences are MNHEY and SMNVEV (reference sequence). General study findings and limits: While placebo recipients had lower spike-specific TCR breadth, vaccine recipients had more.

This sample comprised peripheral blood, obtained in a trial of Ad26.COV2.S vaccine versus placebo. The chain carries TRBV27 and TRBJ2-2; D is perhaps TRBD1 (6 bases). The TCR sequence derives from a person aged 18-65 years who received the Ad26.COV2.S COVID-19 vaccine or a placebo. CDR3 sequence: CASSQGHNTGELFF. CDR3 in DNA: TGTGCCAGCAGTCAGGGACATAACACCGGGGAGCTGTTTTTT.